This TCR beta chain was obtained from a study of response to subunit inactivated influenza vaccine. TCRdb reprocessed the RT-PCR reads via MiXCR and lists one record per CDR3 protein. Seen here are about 520,000 distinct CDR3 sequences, 25% observed once, and the top ten hold around 1.8%. This clonotype turned up a few times. Its antigen is as yet unknown. Trimming cost V 1 base and J 4 bases, with 10 bases left between them. CDR1 LGHNA and CDR2 YSLEER come from the germline V gene. The CDR3 is made up of 14 amino acids. Study findings and constraints: Each seasonal influenza vaccination, the authors suggested, recruits few new T cells.

Sequenced material: CD4+ T cells sorted from PBMCs, taken roughly 5 days after vaccination. This TCR was recovered from a man aged 45 to 65 who received an inactivated influenza vaccine. The V and J genes are TRBV4-3 and TRBJ2-5; D is unclear. The CDR3: CASSQVLKRETQYF. The CDR3 DNA reads TGCGCCAGCAGCCAAGTGTTGAAGAGAGAGACCCAGTACTTC.